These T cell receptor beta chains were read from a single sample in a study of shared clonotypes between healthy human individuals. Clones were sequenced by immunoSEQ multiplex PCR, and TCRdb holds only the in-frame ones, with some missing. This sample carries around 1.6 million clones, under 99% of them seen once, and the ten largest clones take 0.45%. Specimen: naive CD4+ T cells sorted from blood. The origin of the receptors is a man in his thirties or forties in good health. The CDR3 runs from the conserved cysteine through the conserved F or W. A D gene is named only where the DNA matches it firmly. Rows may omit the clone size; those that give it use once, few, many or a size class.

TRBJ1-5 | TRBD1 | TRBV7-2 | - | TGTGCCAGCAGCTTACAGGGGGGCAATCAGCCCCAGCATTTT | CASSLQGGNQPQHF
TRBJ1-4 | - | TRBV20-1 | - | TGCAGTGCTAGTAACAATGAAAAACTGTTTTTT | CSASNNEKLFF
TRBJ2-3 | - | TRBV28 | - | TGTGCCAGCAGTTTCCAGCAGGGGACAAGACTTTACACAGATACGCAGTATTTT | CASSFQQGTRLYTDTQYF
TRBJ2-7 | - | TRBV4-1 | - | TGCGCCAGCAGCCAAGTTAAGGGGAAGGTCTACGAGCAGTACTTC | CASSQVKGKVYEQYF
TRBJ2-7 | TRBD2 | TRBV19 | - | TGTGCCAGTAGTATAGCTTTAGCGGGAGGAACCTCCTACGAGCAGTACTTC | CASSIALAGGTSYEQYF
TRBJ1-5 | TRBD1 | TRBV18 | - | TGTGCCAGCTCACCATCTCGGGACAGGGGGCTTCAGCCCCAGCATTTT | CASSPSRDRGLQPQHF
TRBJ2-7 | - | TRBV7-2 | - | TGTGCCAGCAGCTTAGCCTTTTCACAGACCTACGAGCAGTACTTC | CASSLAFSQTYEQYF
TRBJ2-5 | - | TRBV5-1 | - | TGCGCCAGCAGCTTCCCAGTCAACCAAGAGACCCAGTACTTC | CASSFPVNQETQYF
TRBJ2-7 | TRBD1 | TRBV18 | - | TGTGCCAGCTCACCGCGGCCCCCGGGACAGGGTTCCTACGAGCAGTACTTC | CASSPRPPGQGSYEQYF
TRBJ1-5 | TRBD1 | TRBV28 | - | TGTGCCAGCAGTCCCGGGGACAGCTATCAGCCCCAGCATTTT | CASSPGDSYQPQHF
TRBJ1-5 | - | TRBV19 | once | TGTGCCAGTAGTATTACCGTGGTGGGGAATCAGCCCCAGCATTTT | CASSITVVGNQPQHF
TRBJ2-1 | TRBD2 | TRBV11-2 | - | TGTGCCAGCAGCCCACTAACGGGACTAGCCGCGATCTTC | CASSPLTGLAAIF
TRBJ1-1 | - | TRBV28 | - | TGTGCCAGCAGTTACAGGTCCCCTGAAGCTTTCTTT | CASSYRSPEAFF
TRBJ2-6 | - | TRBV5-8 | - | TGTGCCAGCAGCTTGCAAAGACCTGGGGCCAACGTCCTGACTTTC | CASSLQRPGANVLTF
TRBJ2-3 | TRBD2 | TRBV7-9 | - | TGTGCCAGCAGCTCCGGACTAGCGGGATGGGCAGATACGCAGTATTTT | CASSSGLAGWADTQYF
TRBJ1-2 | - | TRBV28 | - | TGTGCCAGCAGTACACTAGCTAACTATGGCTACACCTTC | CASSTLANYGYTF
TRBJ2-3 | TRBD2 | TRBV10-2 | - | TGCGCCAGCAACCTCGGGACTAGCGGGATCAGCACAGATACGCAGTATTTT | CASNLGTSGISTDTQYF
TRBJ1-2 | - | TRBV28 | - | TGTGCCAGCAGTCTCCCACCGCTGGGGCTGAATGGCTACACCTTC | CASSLPPLGLNGYTF
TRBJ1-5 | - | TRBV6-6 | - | TGTGCCAGTACAGCGACTAATCAGCCCCAGCATTTT | CASTATNQPQHF
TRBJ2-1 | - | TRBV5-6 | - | TGTGCCAGCAGCTTGTGGAGGGAGACTTACAATGAGCAGTTCTTC | CASSLWRETYNEQFF
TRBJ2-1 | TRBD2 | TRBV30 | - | TGTGCGGTGGGGGGGATGAATGAGCAGTTCTTC | CAVGGMNEQFF
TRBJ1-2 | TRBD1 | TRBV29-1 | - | TGCAGCGTTGGAGGACAGGGCCGAGCTAACTATGGCTACACCTTC | CSVGGQGRANYGYTF
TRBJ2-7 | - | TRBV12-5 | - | TGTGCTAGTGGTTTGGAGTTGGATTCCGAGCAGTACTTC | CASGLELDSEQYF
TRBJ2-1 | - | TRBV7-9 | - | TGTGCCAGCAGCTTAGCGGGTCAAGGTGAGCAGTTCTTC | CASSLAGQGEQFF
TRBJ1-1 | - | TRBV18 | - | TGTGCCAGCTCACCGGACGGCGGGAACACTGAAGCTTTCTTT | CASSPDGGNTEAFF
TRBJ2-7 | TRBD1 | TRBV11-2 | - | TGTGCCAGCAGCAGGATCCAGGGGGCTGGAATCGCCTACGAGCAGTACTTC | CASSRIQGAGIAYEQYF
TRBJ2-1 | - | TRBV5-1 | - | TGCGCCAGCAGCTTCGCCCAACTGGGAGATGAGCAGTTCTTC | CASSFAQLGDEQFF
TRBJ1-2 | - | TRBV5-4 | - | TGTGCCAGCAGCTTAGCAGGGCCCGACTATGGCTACACCTTC | CASSLAGPDYGYTF
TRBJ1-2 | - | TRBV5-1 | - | TGCGCCAGCAGCCCCCGACCTTCCGAAGGGGGCTACACCTTC | CASSPRPSEGGYTF
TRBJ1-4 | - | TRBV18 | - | TGTGCCAGCTCACGTACCCAGGGAGGAAGTAATGAAAAACTGTTTTTT | CASSRTQGGSNEKLFF
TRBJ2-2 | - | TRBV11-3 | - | TGTGCCAGCAGCTTAGAACCGATCACCGGGGAGCTGTTTTTT | CASSLEPITGELFF
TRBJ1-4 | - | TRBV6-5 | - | TGTGCCAGCAGTTACTCCCCCAGGGGACCGAAGGAAAAACTGTTTTTT | CASSYSPRGPKEKLFF
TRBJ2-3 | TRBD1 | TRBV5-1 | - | TGCGCCAGCACCCTACAGGGGAGCACAGATACGCAGTATTTT | CASTLQGSTDTQYF
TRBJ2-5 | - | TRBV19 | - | TGTGCCAGTAGCCCCCCCGTGGGAGGGACCCAGTACTTC | CASSPPVGGTQYF
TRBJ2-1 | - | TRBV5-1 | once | TGCGCCAGCAGCTTGGTGCCCCAATACAATGAGCAGTTCTTC | CASSLVPQYNEQFF
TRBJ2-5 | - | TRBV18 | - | TGTGCCAGCTCACCACCGGAAAGTGTAGAGACCCAGTACTTC | CASSPPESVETQYF
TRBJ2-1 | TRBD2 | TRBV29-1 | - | TGCAGCGTTGGGACGGGAGGGGAGCAGTTCTTC | CSVGTGGEQFF
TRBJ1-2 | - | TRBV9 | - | TGTGCCAGCAGCACAACGGGACACCCTATTAACGGCTACACCTTC | CASSTTGHPINGYTF
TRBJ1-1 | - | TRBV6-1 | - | TGTGCCAGCAGTGTATTTGACAGGCAGAACACTGAAGCTTTCTTT | CASSVFDRQNTEAFF
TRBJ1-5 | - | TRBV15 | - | TGTGCCACCAGCTTTGCAGGCAATCAGCCCCAGCATTTT | CATSFAGNQPQHF
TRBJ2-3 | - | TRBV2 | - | TGTGCCAGCAGTAATAGACTAACACAAAGCACAGATACGCAGTATTTT | CASSNRLTQSTDTQYF
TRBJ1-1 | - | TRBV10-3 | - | TGTGCCATCAGTGAGTCGAGAGTAGCTTTCTTT | CAISESRVAFF
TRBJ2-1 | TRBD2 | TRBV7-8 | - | TGTGCCAGCACCCCAATCGGGGGGAACTCCTACAATGAGCAGTTCTTC | CASTPIGGNSYNEQFF
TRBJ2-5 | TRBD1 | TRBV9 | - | TGTGCCAGCAGCTCAACAGGGGTATCTGGGACCCAGTACTTC | CASSSTGVSGTQYF
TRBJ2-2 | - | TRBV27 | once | TGTGCCAGCAGTTTATCCCCCCCCGGGGAGCTGTTTTTT | CASSLSPPGELFF
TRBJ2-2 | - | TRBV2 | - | TGTGCCAGCAGTGTCCTGTGGCTCGGGGAGCTGTTTTTT | CASSVLWLGELFF
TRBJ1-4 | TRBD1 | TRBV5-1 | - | TGCGCCAGCAGCCTAGGACAGGGCCCTCCAACTAATGAAAAACTGTTTTTT | CASSLGQGPPTNEKLFF
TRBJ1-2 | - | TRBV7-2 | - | TGTGCCAGCAGCTTAAATAAATATGGCTACACCTTC | CASSLNKYGYTF
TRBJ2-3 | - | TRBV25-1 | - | TGTGCCAGCAGTGGGCCTGGCACAGATACGCAGTATTTT | CASSGPGTDTQYF
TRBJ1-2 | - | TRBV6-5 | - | TGTGCCAGCAGTTACTCGAAAGGGTATGGCTACACCTTC | CASSYSKGYGYTF
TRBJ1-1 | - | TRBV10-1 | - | TGCGCCAGCAGTGAAATGGGCATGAACACTGAAGCTTTCTTT | CASSEMGMNTEAFF
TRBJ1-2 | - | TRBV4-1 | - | TGCGCCAGCAGCCATTCCGATAGGGGTAGCTATGGCTACACCTTC | CASSHSDRGSYGYTF
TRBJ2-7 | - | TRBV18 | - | TGTGCCAGCTCACCCAGGACTTCCAACGAGCAGTACTTC | CASSPRTSNEQYF
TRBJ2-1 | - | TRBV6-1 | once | TGTGCCAGCAGTGAAGCGCTAGGTTCGGCGGGATCGCGATACAATGAGCAGTTCTTC | CASSEALGSAGSRYNEQFF
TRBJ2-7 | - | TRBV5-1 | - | TGCGCCAGCAGCTTTAATCCGACCTACGAGCAGTACTTC | CASSFNPTYEQYF
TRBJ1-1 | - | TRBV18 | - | TGTGCCAGCTCACAACTACCCCTGGACCCCATGAACACTGAAGCTTTCTTT | CASSQLPLDPMNTEAFF
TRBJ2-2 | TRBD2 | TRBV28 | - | TGTGCCAGCCTCTCTAGCGGGGGCACCGGGGAGCTGTTTTTT | CASLSSGGTGELFF